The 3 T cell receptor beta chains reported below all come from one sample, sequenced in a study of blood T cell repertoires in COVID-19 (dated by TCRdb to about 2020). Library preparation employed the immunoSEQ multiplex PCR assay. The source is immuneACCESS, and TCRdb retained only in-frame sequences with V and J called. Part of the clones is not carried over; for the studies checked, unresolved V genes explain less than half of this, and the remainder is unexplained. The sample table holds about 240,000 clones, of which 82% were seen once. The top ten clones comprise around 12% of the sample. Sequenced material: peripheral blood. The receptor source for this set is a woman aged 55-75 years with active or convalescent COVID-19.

CDR3 bases: TGTGCCAGCAGTTTAATATCGGGACAGGGCCAAGCTTTCTTT. Residues: CASSLISGQGQAFF. This rearrangement joins TRBV27 to TRBJ1-1; 9 nucleotides line up with TRBD1. J gave up 9 bases and V 2 bases, and 7 bases lay outside the gene matches. The CDR3 has 14 residues. The germline V gene has CDR1 MNHEY and CDR2 SMNVEV (reference sequence).

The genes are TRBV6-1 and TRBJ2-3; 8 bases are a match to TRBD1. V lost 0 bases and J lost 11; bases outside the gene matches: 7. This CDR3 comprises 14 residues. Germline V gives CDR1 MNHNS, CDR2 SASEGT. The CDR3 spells CASSEAWDRPEQYF. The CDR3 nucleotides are TGTGCCAGCAGTGAAGCTTGGGACAGGCCTGAGCAGTATTTT.

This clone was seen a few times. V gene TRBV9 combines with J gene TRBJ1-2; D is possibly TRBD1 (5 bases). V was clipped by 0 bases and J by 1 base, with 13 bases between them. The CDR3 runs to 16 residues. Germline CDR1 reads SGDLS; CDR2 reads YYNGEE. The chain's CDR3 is CASSVATGHDNYGYTF. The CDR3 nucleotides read TGTGCCAGCAGCGTAGCTACCGGACACGATAACTATGGCTACACCTTC.